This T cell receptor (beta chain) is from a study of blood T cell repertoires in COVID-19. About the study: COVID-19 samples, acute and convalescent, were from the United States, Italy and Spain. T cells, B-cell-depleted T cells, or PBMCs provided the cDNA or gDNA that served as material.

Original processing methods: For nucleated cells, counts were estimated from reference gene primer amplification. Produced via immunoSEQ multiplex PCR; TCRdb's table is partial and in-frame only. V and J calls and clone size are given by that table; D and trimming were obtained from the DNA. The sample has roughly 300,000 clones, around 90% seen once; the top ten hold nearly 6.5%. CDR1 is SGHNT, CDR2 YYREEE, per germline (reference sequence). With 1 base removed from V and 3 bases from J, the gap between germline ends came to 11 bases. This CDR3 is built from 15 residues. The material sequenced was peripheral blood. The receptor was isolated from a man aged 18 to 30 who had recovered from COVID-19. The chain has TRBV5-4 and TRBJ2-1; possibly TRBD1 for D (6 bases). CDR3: CASSLPGQYYNEQFF. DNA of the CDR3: TGTGCCAGCAGCTTGCCAGGACAGTACTACAATGAGCAGTTCTTC.